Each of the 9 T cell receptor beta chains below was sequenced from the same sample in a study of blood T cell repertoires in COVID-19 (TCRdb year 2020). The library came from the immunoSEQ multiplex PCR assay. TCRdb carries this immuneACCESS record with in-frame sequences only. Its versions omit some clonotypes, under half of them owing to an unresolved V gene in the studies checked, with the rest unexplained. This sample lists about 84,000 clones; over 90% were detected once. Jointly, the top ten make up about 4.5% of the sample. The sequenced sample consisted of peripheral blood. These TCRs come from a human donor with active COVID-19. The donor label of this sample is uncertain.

CDR3 loop: CASSLADRNTEAFF. CDR3 nucleotide sequence: TGTGCCAGCAGCTTAGCGGACAGGAACACTGAAGCTTTCTTT. The J gene is TRBJ1-1, the V gene TRBV11-2; TRBD1 might be the D (6 bases). Germline V gene sequence: CDR1 SGHAT, CDR2 FQNNGV. The CDR3 sequence is 14 residues long. Trimming cost V 1 base and J 1 base, with 7 bases left between them.

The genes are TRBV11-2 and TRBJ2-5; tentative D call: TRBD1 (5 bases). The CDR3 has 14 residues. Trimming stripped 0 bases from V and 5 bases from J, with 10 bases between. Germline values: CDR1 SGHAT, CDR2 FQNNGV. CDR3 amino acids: CASSLDRVRETQYF. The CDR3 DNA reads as TGTGCCAGCAGCTTAGACAGGGTCCGGGAGACCCAGTACTTC.

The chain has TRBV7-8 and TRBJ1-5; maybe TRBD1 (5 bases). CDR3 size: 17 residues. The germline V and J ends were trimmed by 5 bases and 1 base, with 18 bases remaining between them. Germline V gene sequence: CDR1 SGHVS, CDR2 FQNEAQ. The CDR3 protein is CASSDPGAGLSNQPQHF. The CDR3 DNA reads TGTGCCAGCAGCGACCCCGGGGCGGGGTTGAGCAATCAGCCCCAGCATTTT.

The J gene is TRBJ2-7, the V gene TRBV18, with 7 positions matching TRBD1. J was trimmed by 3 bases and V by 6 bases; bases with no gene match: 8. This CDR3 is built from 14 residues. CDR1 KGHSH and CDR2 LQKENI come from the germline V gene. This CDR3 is CASSSDRVNYEQYF. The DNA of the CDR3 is TGTGCCAGCTCGAGCGACAGGGTTAACTACGAGCAGTACTTC.

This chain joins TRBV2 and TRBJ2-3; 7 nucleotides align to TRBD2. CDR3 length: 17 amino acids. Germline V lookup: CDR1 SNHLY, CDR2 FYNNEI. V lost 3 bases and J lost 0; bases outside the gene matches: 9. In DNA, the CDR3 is TGTGCCAGCAGTGACCTATTAGGCGGGGGTAGCACAGATACGCAGTATTTT. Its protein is CASSDLLGGGSTDTQYF.

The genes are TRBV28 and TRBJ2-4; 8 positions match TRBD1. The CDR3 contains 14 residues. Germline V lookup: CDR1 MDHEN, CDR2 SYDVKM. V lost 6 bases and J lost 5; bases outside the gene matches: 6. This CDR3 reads CASRRQGLENIQYF. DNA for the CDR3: TGTGCCAGCAGACGACAGGGGTTGGAAAACATTCAGTACTTC.

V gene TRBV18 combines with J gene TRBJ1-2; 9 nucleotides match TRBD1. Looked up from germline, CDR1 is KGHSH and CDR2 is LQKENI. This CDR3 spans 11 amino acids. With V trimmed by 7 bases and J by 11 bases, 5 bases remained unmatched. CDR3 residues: CASWDRATYTF. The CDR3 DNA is TGTGCCAGCTGGGACAGGGCCACGTACACCTTC. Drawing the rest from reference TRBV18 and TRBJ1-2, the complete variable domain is NAGVMQNPRHLVRRRGQEARLRCSPMKGHSHVYWYRQLPEEGLKFMVYLQKENIIDESGMPKERFSAEFPKEGPSILRIQQVVRGDSAAYFCASWDRATYTFGSGTRLTVV.

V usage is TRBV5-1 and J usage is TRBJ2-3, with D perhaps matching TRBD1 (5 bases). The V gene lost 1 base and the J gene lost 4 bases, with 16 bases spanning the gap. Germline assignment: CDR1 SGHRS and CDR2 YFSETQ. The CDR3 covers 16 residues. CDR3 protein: CASSLSYQGRADTQYF. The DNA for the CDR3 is TGCGCCAGCAGCTTGAGTTATCAGGGAAGGGCAGATACGCAGTATTTT.

CDR3 sequence (DNA): TGTGCCAGCAACCCCGACAGGGGAACTAATCAGCCCCAGCATTTT. Its translation: CASNPDRGTNQPQHF. V is TRBV2 and J is TRBJ1-5; TRBD1 matches at 8 bases. Germline V lookup: CDR1 SNHLY, CDR2 FYNNEI. V shed 7 bases, J shed 4 bases, and the junction held 9 bases outside the gene matches. The CDR3 length is 15 residues.